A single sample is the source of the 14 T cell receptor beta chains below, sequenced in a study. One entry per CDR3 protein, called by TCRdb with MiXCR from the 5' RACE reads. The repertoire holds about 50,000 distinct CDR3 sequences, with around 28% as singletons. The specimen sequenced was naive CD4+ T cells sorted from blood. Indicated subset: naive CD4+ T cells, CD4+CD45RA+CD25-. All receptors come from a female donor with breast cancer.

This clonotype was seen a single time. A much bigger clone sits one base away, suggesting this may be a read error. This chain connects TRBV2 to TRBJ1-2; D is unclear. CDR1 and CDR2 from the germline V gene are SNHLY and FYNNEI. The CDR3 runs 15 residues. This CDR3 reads CASRDPTRLNYGCTF. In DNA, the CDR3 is TGTGCCAGCAGGGATCCCACGCGGCTTAACTATGGCTGCACCTTC.

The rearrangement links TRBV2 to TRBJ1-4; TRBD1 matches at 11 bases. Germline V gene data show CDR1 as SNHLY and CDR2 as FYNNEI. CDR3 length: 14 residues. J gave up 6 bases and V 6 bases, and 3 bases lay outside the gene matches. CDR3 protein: CASRGDRGYEKLFF. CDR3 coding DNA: TGTGCCAGCAGGGGGGACAGGGGGTATGAAAAACTGTTTTTT.

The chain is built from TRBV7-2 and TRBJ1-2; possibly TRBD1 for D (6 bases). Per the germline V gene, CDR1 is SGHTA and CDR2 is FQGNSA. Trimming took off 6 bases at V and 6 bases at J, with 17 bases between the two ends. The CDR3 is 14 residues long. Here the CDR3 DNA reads TGTGCCAGCAGTTTGTGGTCAGGGGACGATGGCTACACCTTC. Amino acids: CASSLWSGDDGYTF. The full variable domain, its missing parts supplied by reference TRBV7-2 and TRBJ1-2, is GAGVSQSPSNKVTEKGKDVELRCDPISGHTALYWYRQSLGQGLEFLIYFQGNSAPDKSGLPSDRFSAERTGGSVSTLTIQRTQQEDSAVYLCASSLWSGDDGYTFGSGTRLTVV.

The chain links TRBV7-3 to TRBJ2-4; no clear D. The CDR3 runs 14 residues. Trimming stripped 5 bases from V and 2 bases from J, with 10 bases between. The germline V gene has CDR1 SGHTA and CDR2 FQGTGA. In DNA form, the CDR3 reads TGTGCCAGCAGCATCGACACCTCCAAAAACATTCAGTACTTC. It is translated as CASSIDTSKNIQYF. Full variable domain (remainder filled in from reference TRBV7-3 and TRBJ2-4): GAGVSQTPSNKVTEKGKYVELRCDPISGHTALYWYRQSLGQGPEFLIYFQGTGAADDSGLPNDRFFAVRPEGSVSTLKIQRTERGDSAVYLCASSIDTSKNIQYFGAGTRLSVL.

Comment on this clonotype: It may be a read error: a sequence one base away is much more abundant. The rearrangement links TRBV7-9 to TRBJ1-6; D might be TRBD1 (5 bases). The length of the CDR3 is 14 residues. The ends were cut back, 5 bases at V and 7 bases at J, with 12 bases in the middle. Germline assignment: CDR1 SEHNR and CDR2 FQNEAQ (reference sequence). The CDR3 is CASSRQHQNSPLHF. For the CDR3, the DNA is TGTGCCAGCAGCAGACAGCACCAGAATTCACCCCTCCACTTT.

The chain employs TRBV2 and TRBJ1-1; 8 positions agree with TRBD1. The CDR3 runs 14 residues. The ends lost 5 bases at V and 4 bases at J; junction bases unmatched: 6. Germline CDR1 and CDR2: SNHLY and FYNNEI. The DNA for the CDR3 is TGTGCCAGCAGTCCGTCGGACAGGGCCACTGAAGCTTTCTTT. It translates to CASSPSDRATEAFF.

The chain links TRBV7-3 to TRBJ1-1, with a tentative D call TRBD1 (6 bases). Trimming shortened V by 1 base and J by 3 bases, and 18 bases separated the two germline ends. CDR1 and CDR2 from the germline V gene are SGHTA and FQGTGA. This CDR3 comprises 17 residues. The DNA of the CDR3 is TGTGCCAGCAGCTTAAAGCCACTACAGGGCCGCCACACTGAAGCTTTCTTT. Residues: CASSLKPLQGRHTEAFF.

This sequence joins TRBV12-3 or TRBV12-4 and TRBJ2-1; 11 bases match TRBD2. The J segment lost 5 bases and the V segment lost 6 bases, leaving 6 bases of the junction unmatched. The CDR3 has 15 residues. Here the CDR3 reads CASSYRLAGHNEQFF. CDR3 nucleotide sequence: TGTGCCAGCAGCTACCGACTAGCGGGGCACAATGAGCAGTTCTTC.

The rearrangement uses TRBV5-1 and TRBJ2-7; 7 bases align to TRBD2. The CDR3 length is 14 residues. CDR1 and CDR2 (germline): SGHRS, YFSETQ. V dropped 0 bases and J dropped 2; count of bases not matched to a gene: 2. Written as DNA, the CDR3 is TGCGCCAGCAGCTTGGAGGGGACTACCTACGAGCAGTACTTC. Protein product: CASSLEGTTYEQYF.

CDR3 DNA sequence: TGCGCCAGCAGCTCCAGTAATAGCGGGAGCGATGAGCAGTTCTTC. Its protein is CASSSSNSGSDEQFF. The V and J genes are TRBV5-1 and TRBJ2-1; TRBD2 matches at 9 bases. The CDR3 sequence is 15 residues long. Germline assignment: CDR1 SGHRS and CDR2 YFSETQ. Trimming removed 3 bases from V and 8 bases from J; junction bases left unmatched: 9. The variable domain in full, with the rest retrieved from reference TRBV5-1 and TRBJ2-1, is KAGVTQTPRYLIKTRGQQVTLSCSPISGHRSVSWYQQTPGQGLQFLFEYFSETQRNKGNFPGRFSGRQFSNSRSEMNVSTLELGDSALYLCASSSSNSGSDEQFFGPGTRLTVL.

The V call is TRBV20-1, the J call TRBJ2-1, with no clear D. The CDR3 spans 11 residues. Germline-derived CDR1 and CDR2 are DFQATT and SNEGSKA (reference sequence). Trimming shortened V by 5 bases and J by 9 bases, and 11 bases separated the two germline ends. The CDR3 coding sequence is TGCAGTGCTTCTAGGCCCAGTGAGCAGTTCTTC. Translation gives CSASRPSEQFF.

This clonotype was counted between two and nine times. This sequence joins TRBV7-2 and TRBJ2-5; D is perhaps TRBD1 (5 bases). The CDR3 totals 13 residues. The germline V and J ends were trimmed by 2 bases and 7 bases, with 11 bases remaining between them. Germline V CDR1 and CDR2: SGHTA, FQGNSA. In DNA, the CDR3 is TGTGCCAGCAGCTTAAGTAGCCAGGGGACCCAGTACTTC. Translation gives CASSLSSQGTQYF.

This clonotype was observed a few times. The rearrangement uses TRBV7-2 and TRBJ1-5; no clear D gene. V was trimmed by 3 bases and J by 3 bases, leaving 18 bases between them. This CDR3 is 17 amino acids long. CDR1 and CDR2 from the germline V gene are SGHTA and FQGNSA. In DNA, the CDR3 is TGTGCCAGCAGCTTGCAACACACCCGGACCAACAATCAGCCCCAGCATTTT. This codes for CASSLQHTRTNNQPQHF. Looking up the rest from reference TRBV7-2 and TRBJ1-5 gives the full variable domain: GAGVSQSPSNKVTEKGKDVELRCDPISGHTALYWYRQSLGQGLEFLIYFQGNSAPDKSGLPSDRFSAERTGGSVSTLTIQRTQQEDSAVYLCASSLQHTRTNNQPQHFGDGTRLSIL.

Here the CDR3 DNA reads TGTGCCAGCAGTGCCAATGGACGGGATGAAGCTTTCTTT. Translation gives CASSANGRDEAFF. The J gene is TRBJ1-1, the V gene TRBV2, with unresolved D. The CDR3 is made up of 13 amino acids. Germline V gene lookup returns CDR1 SNHLY and CDR2 FYNNEI. V lost 4 bases to trimming and J lost 7 bases, with 13 bases between them.